This T cell receptor beta chain was profiled in a study of CD8+ T cells in alopecia areata. In the study overall: Tofacitinib ran 6 to 18 months, followed by 6 months off drug.

The treatment denotes: oral pan-JAK inhibitor, 5-10 mg twice daily. PBMC-derived CD4+ and CD8+ T cells were sorted. Study-level points and caveats: It was observed that many expanded lesional clones persisted in scalp and blood during tofacitinib.

Sequencing used cDNA as its template, made by extracting RNA and reverse transcribing it. The data were produced by immunoSEQ multiplex PCR, yet TCRdb's version contains in-frame clones alone and is incomplete. The table has about 190,000 clones, 50% to 60% seen once. Trimming removed 4 bases from V and 0 bases from J, with 16 bases in between. The germline V gene has CDR1 SGHNT and CDR2 YYREEE (reference sequence). CDR3 length equals 16 residues. Details on this clone: Its antigen is as yet unknown.

Sample: CD4+ T cells sorted from blood, taken at week 4, from a patient treated with tofacitinib. The source is a human donor with alopecia areata. The chain joins TRBV5-4 to TRBJ1-1; the D gene is possibly TRBD1 (6 bases). As DNA, the CDR3 is TGTGCCAGCAGCCCCGCAGGGGTTTTGGTGAACACTGAAGCTTTCTTT. Translating it yields CASSPAGVLVNTEAFF.